The 8 T cell receptor beta chains below come from one sample, sequenced in a study of identical twins. TCRdb re-derived calls from the 5' RACE reads in MiXCR, one entry per CDR3 protein. The sample contains approximately 500,000 distinct CDR3 sequences, approximately 16% of which appear only once. The same data also went into a second study, on yellow fever vaccine responses in identical twins.

Sequencing input: CD4+ T cells sorted from blood. These receptors came from a woman aged 18-29 years in good health.

The chain combines TRBV24-1 with TRBJ2-1; a weak D match, TRBD1 (5 bases). V lost 5 bases and J lost 12, with 22 bases in between. This CDR3 region has 15 residues. Germline V gene data show CDR1 as KGHDR and CDR2 as SFDVKD. This CDR3 is CATSAGRTSSPGQFF. CDR3 DNA: TGTGCCACCAGTGCAGGAAGGACAAGTAGTCCTGGGCAGTTCTTC.

The chain has TRBV6-2 or TRBV6-3 and TRBJ2-2, with 7 bases lining up with TRBD1. The CDR3 sequence is 17 residues long. The V gene's germline CDR1 is MNHEY and CDR2 SVGEGT. J lost 1 base, V lost 4 bases, and 9 bases had no gene match. CDR3 in DNA: TGTGCCAGCAGTTTCGCCTCCGGGACAGTGAACACCGGGGAGCTGTTTTTT. Amino acid sequence: CASSFASGTVNTGELFF.

The V gene is TRBV5-4, the J gene TRBJ2-2; 7 positions match TRBD1. Germline assignment: CDR1 SGHNT and CDR2 YYREEE (reference sequence). V was pared by 0 bases and J by 5 bases, with 7 bases of the junction left unmatched. The CDR3 runs to 16 residues. CDR3 nucleotides: TGTGCCAGCAGCTTGGAGGGGGCCGTAACAACCGGGGAGCTGTTTTTT. Residues: CASSLEGAVTTGELFF.

This clonotype was counted only a few times. The chain combines TRBV28 with TRBJ2-3; 8 positions agree with TRBD2. The germline V gene has CDR1 MDHEN and CDR2 SYDVKM. V shed 6 bases and J 3 bases; nucleotides not matched to a gene: 8. This CDR3 is built from 15 residues. This CDR3 reads CASRSGLGWTDTQYF. The CDR3 coding sequence is TGTGCCAGCAGGTCGGGACTAGGTTGGACAGATACGCAGTATTTT.

The chain employs TRBV29-1 and TRBJ2-7, with D perhaps given as TRBD1 or TRBD2 (5 bases each). CDR1 and CDR2 (germline): SQVTM, ANQGSEA. Between the trimmed V and J ends, which lost 6 bases and 3 bases, there was a span of 15 bases. This CDR3 has 13 amino acids. In DNA form, the CDR3 reads TGCAGCGTGGAGCGTACTGGGGGCTACGAGCAGTACTTC. Translated, it gives CSVERTGGYEQYF.

There are many counts of this clonotype. J is TRBJ2-1 and V is TRBV4-2, with 7 bases lining up with TRBD2. Germline CDR1 LGHNA, CDR2 YNFKEQ. This CDR3 comprises 16 residues. The V segment lost 0 bases and the J segment 2 bases; nucleotides outside the gene matches: 4. CDR3 nucleotides: TGTGCCAGCAGCCAAGATCGAGCGGGACCCTACAATGAGCAGTTCTTC. Its translation: CASSQDRAGPYNEQFF.

This clonotype was seen only a few times. The chain links TRBV3-1 to TRBJ2-1, with D maybe TRBD1 (6 bases). The ends were cut back, 3 bases at V and 3 bases at J, with 9 bases in the middle. CDR1 is LGHDT, CDR2 YNNKEL, per germline (reference sequence). The CDR3 consists of 14 residues. The CDR3 sequence: CASSQTTGYNEQFF. The CDR3 bases are TGTGCCAGCAGCCAGACGACAGGCTACAATGAGCAGTTCTTC.

This clonotype showed up just a few times. The chain recombines TRBV6-5 with TRBJ2-6; D possibly corresponds to TRBD1 (6 bases). Germline-derived CDR1 and CDR2 are MNHEY and SVGAGI. Trimming removed 2 bases from V and 0 bases from J, with 11 bases in between. The CDR3 extends over 17 amino acids. The CDR3 nucleotides read TGTGCCAGCAGTTACGGAACAGGGATCTCTGGGGCCAACGTCCTGACTTTC. Residues: CASSYGTGISGANVLTF.